This is a list of T cell receptor beta chains from one sample in a study of T cell responses to AZD1222 COVID-19 vaccine. The method was immunoSEQ multiplex PCR; TCRdb's version includes in-frame clones alone and lacks a portion of them. This repertoire shows tens of thousands of clones, 70% to 90% found once; its top ten account for about 19%. Sequences were derived from peripheral blood, sampled on day 0 of AZD1222 vaccination. These receptors were taken from an adult in good health. Each CDR3 is given with its conserved first and last residue. The D gene is left open where the match is weak. Size tells how often a clone was seen (once, few, many) or the class of an expanded clone, and some rows leave it out.

d_gene,v_gene,abundance,j_gene,CDR3aa,CDR3nt
.,TRBV7-2,.,TRBJ2-1,CASSTGDGAYNEQFF,TGTGCCAGCAGCACTGGGGACGGAGCCTACAATGAGCAGTTCTTC
.,TRBV4-3,.,TRBJ2-1,CASSQVGASYNEQFF,TGCGCCAGCAGCCAAGTCGGAGCCTCCTACAATGAGCAGTTCTTC
.,TRBV27,.,TRBJ2-1,CASSLGAGTPQFF,TGTGCCAGCAGTTTAGGCGCCGGGACTCCCCAGTTCTTC
.,TRBV3-1/TRBV3-2,.,TRBJ1-4,CASSPSLENEKLFF,TGTGCCAGCAGCCCCTCCCTGGAGAATGAAAAACTGTTTTTT
TRBD2,TRBV7-2,.,TRBJ2-3,CASSFRGLAGGHRTDTQYF,TGTGCCAGCAGCTTCCGGGGACTAGCGGGGGGGCATCGCACAGATACGCAGTATTTT
.,TRBV12-3/TRBV12-4,.,TRBJ1-6,CASSLISGSPLHF,TGTGCCAGCAGTTTGATTTCTGGATCACCCCTCCACTTT
.,TRBV5-8,.,TRBJ2-5,CASSLNPGLETQYF,TGTGCCAGCAGCTTGAATCCGGGATTGGAGACCCAGTACTTC
.,TRBV6-5,.,TRBJ2-2,CASSSRAPWAGELFF,TGTGCCAGCAGTTCCCGGGCCCCCTGGGCCGGGGAGCTGTTTTTT
TRBD1,TRBV24-1,.,TRBJ2-5,CATSDQDRGQEAQYF,TGTGCCACCAGTGATCAAGACAGGGGTCAAGAGGCCCAGTACTTC
.,TRBV3-1/TRBV3-2,.,TRBJ1-3,CASSQGYFSGNTIYF,TGTGCCAGCAGCCAAGGTTATTTCTCTGGAAACACCATATATTTT
TRBD1,TRBV10-3,many,TRBJ1-1,CAISDRGGTEAFF,TGTGCCATCAGCGACAGGGGTGGTACTGAAGCTTTCTTT
.,TRBV2,.,TRBJ2-3,CASGARTTDTQYF,TGTGCCAGCGGGGCTCGGACCACAGATACGCAGTATTTT
TRBD1,TRBV7-2,.,TRBJ1-1,CASSPTGSTEAFF,TGTGCCAGCAGTCCGACAGGGAGCACTGAAGCTTTCTTT
.,TRBV19,.,TRBJ1-2,CASSAGRYNYGYTF,TGTGCCAGTAGCGCGGGGCGCTATAACTATGGCTACACCTTC
TRBD1,TRBV29-1,.,TRBJ1-5,CSVDISTRDRAPYSNQPQHF,TGCAGCGTTGACATTTCGACCCGGGACAGGGCACCTTATAGCAATCAGCCCCAGCATTTT
.,TRBV9,few,TRBJ2-1,CASSARSGSSYNEQFF,TGTGCCAGCAGCGCTCGAAGCGGGTCCTCCTACAATGAGCAGTTCTTC
.,TRBV7-2,.,TRBJ2-5,CASSLVLSRGETQYF,TGTGCCAGCAGCTTAGTCCTATCCCGGGGGGAGACCCAGTACTTC
TRBD1,TRBV7-3,.,TRBJ2-6,CASSGTGVNSGANVLTF,TGTGCCAGCAGCGGGACAGGGGTTAATTCTGGGGCCAACGTCCTGACTTTC
.,TRBV7-3,.,TRBJ1-6,CASSPDSNSPLHF,TGTGCCAGCAGCCCCGACTCGAATTCACCCCTCCACTTT
.,TRBV12-3/TRBV12-4,.,TRBJ1-2,CASSLAGSYGYTF,TGTGCCAGCAGTTTGGCCGGTAGCTATGGCTACACCTTC